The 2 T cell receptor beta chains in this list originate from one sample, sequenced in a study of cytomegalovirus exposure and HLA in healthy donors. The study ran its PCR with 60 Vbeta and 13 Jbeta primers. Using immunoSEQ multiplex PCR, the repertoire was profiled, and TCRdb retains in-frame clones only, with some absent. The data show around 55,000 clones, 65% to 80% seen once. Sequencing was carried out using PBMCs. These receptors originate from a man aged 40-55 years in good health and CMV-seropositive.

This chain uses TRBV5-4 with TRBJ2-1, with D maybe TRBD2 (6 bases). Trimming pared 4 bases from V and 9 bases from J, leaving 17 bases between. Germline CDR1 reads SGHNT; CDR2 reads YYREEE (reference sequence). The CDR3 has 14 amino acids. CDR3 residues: CASSVGTRKGEQFF. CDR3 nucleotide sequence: TGTGCCAGCAGCGTCGGGACTCGTAAAGGTGAGCAGTTCTTC.

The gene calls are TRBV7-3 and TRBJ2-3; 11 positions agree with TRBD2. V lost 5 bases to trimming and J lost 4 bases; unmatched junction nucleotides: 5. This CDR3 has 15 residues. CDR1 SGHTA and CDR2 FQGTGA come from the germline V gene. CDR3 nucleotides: TGTGCCAGCAGCCCTAGCGGGGGGCGGGCAGATACGCAGTATTTT. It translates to CASSPSGGRADTQYF.